A selection of T cell receptor beta chains follows, all from one sample in a study of patients and donors after allogeneic stem cell transplantation. TCRdb processed the RT-PCR reads anew with MiXCR; each CDR3 protein has one entry. The sample has about a million distinct CDR3 sequences, more than 15% seen once; the top ten hold 5% to 7.5%. The sample comprised blood, either unsorted or a sorted T cell fraction (not recorded which). The receptors stem from a human donor who was either an allogeneic HSCT recipient or a stem cell or donor lymphocyte infusion donor (not recorded which). It is not recorded whose cells these are; they may come from a transplant donor. CDR3s include the opening cysteine and the closing phenylalanine or tryptophan. D genes are given only for firm matches. Not all rows give a size; the values are once, few, many and, for expanded clones, a class.

d_gene	v_gene	j_gene	abundance	CDR3aa	CDR3nt
TRBD1	TRBV4-3	TRBJ1-6	.	CASSQDQTGVSPLHF	TGCGCCAGCAGCCAAGATCAAACAGGGGTCTCACCCCTCCACTTT
TRBD2	TRBV3-1	TRBJ2-3	few	CASSQRRLAGLDTQYF	TGTGCCAGCAGCCAACGACGACTAGCCGGCTTGGATACGCAGTATTTT
TRBD1	TRBV12-3/TRBV12-4	TRBJ2-7	few	CASSLRGTGGEQYF	TGTGCCAGCAGTCTCCGGGGGACAGGGGGCGAGCAGTACTTC
TRBD2	TRBV5-1	TRBJ2-5	.	CASMGLAGQETQYF	TGCGCCAGCATGGGACTAGCGGGACAAGAGACCCAGTACTTC
.	TRBV12-5	TRBJ1-5	few	CASATGGRGNQPQHF	TGTGCTAGTGCTACGGGTGGACGCGGCAATCAGCCCCAGCATTTT
.	TRBV6-2/TRBV6-3	TRBJ2-7	.	CASSYRSGFAGSEQYF	TGTGCCAGCAGTTACCGGAGCGGGTTCGCCGGGAGCGAGCAGTACTTC
.	TRBV4-2	TRBJ1-1	.	CASSQVLGRNTEAFF	TGTGCCAGCAGCCAAGTACTGGGCAGAAACACTGAAGCTTTCTTT
.	TRBV19	TRBJ1-4	.	CASSSPTRDKTEKLFF	TGTGCCAGTAGTTCACCGACGCGGGACAAGACTGAAAAACTGTTTTTT
TRBD1	TRBV6-6	TRBJ2-7	.	CASGTGGAAEQYF	TGTGCCAGCGGGACAGGGGGCGCCGCCGAGCAGTACTTC
.	TRBV5-1	TRBJ2-3	many	CASSLLETGRTDTQYF	TGCGCCAGCAGCTTGCTCGAGACAGGTCGCACAGATACGCAGTATTTT
.	TRBV20-1	TRBJ1-5	few	CSASVTAYSNQPQHF	TGCAGTGCTAGTGTGACCGCTTATAGCAATCAGCCCCAGCATTTT
TRBD1	TRBV18	TRBJ2-5	few	CASSPKLRDSQETQYF	TGTGCCAGCTCACCGAAACTCCGGGACAGCCAAGAGACCCAGTACTTC
.	TRBV15	TRBJ2-7	.	CATSRDGRRHSREQYF	TGTGCCACCAGCAGAGATGGGCGGAGACACTCTAGGGAGCAGTACTTC
.	TRBV6-2/TRBV6-3	TRBJ2-5	many	CASSYNRVTQETQYF	TGTGCCAGCAGTTATAACAGGGTTACTCAAGAGACCCAGTACTTC
.	TRBV29-1	TRBJ1-1	few	CSGQKNTEAFF	TGCAGCGGCCAAAAGAACACTGAAGCTTTCTTT
TRBD1	TRBV24-1	TRBJ1-5	.	CATSDSQGANQPQHF	TGTGCCACCAGTGATAGTCAGGGGGCAAATCAGCCCCAGCATTTT
.	TRBV2	TRBJ2-7	.	CASSGGLGGEQYF	TGTGCCAGCAGTGGAGGACTAGGGGGCGAGCAGTACTTC
TRBD2	TRBV10-3	TRBJ2-1	.	CAINPGGAYNEQFF	TGTGCCATCAATCCGGGGGGGGCCTACAATGAGCAGTTCTTC
.	TRBV2	TRBJ1-1	few	CASTGRMNTEAFF	TGTGCCAGCACCGGACGGATGAACACTGAAGCTTTCTTT
.	TRBV11-2	TRBJ2-7	few	CASSYAGAYEQYF	TGTGCCAGCAGTTACGCCGGAGCCTACGAGCAGTACTTC
.	TRBV5-1	TRBJ1-6	.	CASSGGLEISPLHF	TGCGCCAGCAGCGGGGGGCTGGAAATTTCACCCCTCCACTTT
TRBD2	TRBV12-3/TRBV12-4	TRBJ2-7	many	CASSLGGSTHEQYF	TGTGCCAGCAGTTTGGGCGGGAGTACCCACGAGCAGTACTTC
.	TRBV12-3/TRBV12-4	TRBJ2-1	.	CASRSSESPWNEQFF	TGTGCCAGCAGATCTAGCGAATCCCCATGGAATGAGCAGTTCTTC
TRBD2	TRBV3-1	TRBJ2-1	few	CASSLVTSGSWDEQFF	TGTGCCAGCAGCCTCGTGACTAGCGGGAGTTGGGATGAGCAGTTCTTC
.	TRBV20-1	TRBJ1-5	.	CSAKQIGRAGQPQHF	TGCAGTGCTAAACAGATCGGACGAGCCGGTCAGCCCCAGCATTTT
.	TRBV29-1	TRBJ1-1	few	CSAQDGIEAFF	TGCAGCGCACAAGACGGGATCGAAGCTTTCTTT
.	TRBV28	TRBJ1-5	few	CASSLPSQPQHF	TGTGCCAGCAGTTTGCCCAGCCAGCCCCAGCATTTT
.	TRBV6-4	TRBJ2-3	few	CASRPTGGVTDTQYF	TGTGCCAGCAGGCCGACAGGTGGGGTCACAGATACGCAGTATTTT
.	TRBV29-1	TRBJ1-3	few	CSVLADSGNTIYF	TGCAGCGTTCTTGCGGACTCTGGAAACACCATATATTTT
.	TRBV5-6	TRBJ2-1	few	CASSFSRLVGNEQFF	TGTGCCAGCAGCTTCTCGAGACTAGTCGGCAATGAGCAGTTCTTC
.	TRBV6-6	TRBJ1-1	few	CASSNGRSAFF	TGTGCCAGCAGTAACGGGCGAAGTGCTTTCTTT
.	TRBV12-3/TRBV12-4	TRBJ2-3	many	CASSYPGTDTQYF	TGTGCCAGCAGTTACCCTGGCACAGATACGCAGTATTTT
.	TRBV14	TRBJ1-1	.	CASSPPSGAEAFF	TGTGCCAGCAGCCCACCGTCGGGGGCTGAAGCTTTCTTT
.	TRBV27	TRBJ2-1	.	CASSLEKPVYNEQFF	TGTGCCAGCAGTTTAGAGAAGCCAGTTTACAATGAGCAGTTCTTC
.	TRBV12-3/TRBV12-4	TRBJ2-2	many	CASSSSVRGGELFF	TGTGCCAGCAGTTCCTCCGTCAGGGGCGGGGAGCTGTTTTTT
.	TRBV10-3	TRBJ1-5	.	CAISRTDQPQHF	TGTGCCATCAGTCGTACTGATCAGCCCCAGCATTTT
.	TRBV12-3/TRBV12-4	TRBJ2-2	many	CASSPFPNTGELFF	TGTGCCAGCAGCCCCTTCCCGAACACCGGGGAGCTGTTTTTT
TRBD1	TRBV10-3	TRBJ2-5	few	CAISDRDREQETQYF	TGTGCCATCAGTGACCGGGACAGGGAACAAGAGACCCAGTACTTC
TRBD2	TRBV3-1	TRBJ2-3	few	CASSQVGSLAGGLRSTDTQYF	TGTGCCAGCAGCCAAGTGGGTAGTCTAGCGGGGGGCCTAAGAAGCACAGATACGCAGTATTTT
.	TRBV5-1	TRBJ2-1	few	CASSYTGSLLDEQFF	TGCGCCAGCAGCTATACCGGGTCCCTACTTGATGAGCAGTTCTTC